This T cell receptor beta chain came from a study of blood T cell repertoires in COVID-19. Original analysis: Reference gene primers were amplified, and this amplification served to estimate nucleated cell counts. Data came from immunoSEQ multiplex PCR; TCRdb stores just in-frame clones and leaves some out. V, J and clone size reflect that table, while D and trimming were determined from the DNA. The profile shows about 87,000 clones, about 85% of them singletons. This CDR3 region has 14 residues. CDR1 is LGHNA and CDR2 is YNFKEQ in the germline V gene. V was pared by 4 bases and J by 5 bases, with 14 bases between.

This chain connects TRBV4-2 to TRBJ1-2; a weak D match, TRBD1 (5 bases). Input material: peripheral blood. The TCR sequence derives from a woman older than 75 with COVID-19, enrolled during active disease. The CDR3: CASSPSGVGYGYTF. The CDR3 nucleotides read TGTGCCAGCAGCCCGTCGGGGGTCGGTTATGGCTACACCTTC.